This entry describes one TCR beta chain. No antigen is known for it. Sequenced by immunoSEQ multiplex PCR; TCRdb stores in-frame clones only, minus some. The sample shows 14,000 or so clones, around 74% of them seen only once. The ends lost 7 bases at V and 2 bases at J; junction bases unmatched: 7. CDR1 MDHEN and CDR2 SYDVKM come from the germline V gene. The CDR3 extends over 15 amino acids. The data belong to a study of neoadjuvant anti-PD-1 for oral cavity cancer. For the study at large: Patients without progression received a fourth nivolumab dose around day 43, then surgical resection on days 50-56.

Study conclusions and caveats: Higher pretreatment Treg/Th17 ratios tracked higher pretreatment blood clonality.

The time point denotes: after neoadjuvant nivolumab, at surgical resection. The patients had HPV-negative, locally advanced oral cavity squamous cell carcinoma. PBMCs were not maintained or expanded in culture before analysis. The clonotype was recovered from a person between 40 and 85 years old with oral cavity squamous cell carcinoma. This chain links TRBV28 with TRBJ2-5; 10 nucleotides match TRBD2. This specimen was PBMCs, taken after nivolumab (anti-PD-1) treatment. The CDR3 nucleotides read TGTGCCAGCAAGGGGGCTAGCGGGGGACAAGAGACCCAGTACTTC. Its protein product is CASKGASGGQETQYF.